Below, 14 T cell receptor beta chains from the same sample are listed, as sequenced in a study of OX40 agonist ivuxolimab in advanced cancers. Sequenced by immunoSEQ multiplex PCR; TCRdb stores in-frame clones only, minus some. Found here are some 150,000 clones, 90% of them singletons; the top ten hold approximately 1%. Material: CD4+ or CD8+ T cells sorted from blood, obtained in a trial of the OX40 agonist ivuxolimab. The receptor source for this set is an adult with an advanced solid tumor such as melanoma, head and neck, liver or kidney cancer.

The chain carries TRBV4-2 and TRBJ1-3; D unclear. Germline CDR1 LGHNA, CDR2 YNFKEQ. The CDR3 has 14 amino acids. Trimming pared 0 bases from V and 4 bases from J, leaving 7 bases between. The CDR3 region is CASSQERDGNTIYF. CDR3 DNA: TGTGCCAGCAGCCAAGAAAGAGACGGAAACACCATATATTTT.

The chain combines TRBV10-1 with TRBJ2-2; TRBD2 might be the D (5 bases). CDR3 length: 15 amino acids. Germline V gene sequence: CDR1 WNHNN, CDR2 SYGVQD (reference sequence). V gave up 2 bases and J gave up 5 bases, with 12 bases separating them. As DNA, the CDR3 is TGCGCCAGCAGTGAGAACGGCGGGCCTACCGGGGAGCTGTTTTTT. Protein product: CASSENGGPTGELFF.

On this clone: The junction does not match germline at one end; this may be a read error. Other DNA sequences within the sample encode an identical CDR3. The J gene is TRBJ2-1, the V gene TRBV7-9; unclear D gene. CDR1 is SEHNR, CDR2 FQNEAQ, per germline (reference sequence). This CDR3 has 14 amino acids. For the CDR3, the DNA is TGTGCCAGCAGCTTAGGGTATCCCTACAATGAACAGTTCTTC. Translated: CASSLGYPYNEQFF. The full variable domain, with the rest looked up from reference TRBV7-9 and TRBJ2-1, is DTGVSQNPRHKITKRGQNVTFRCDPISEHNRLYWYRQTLGQGPEFLTYFQNEAQLEKSRLLSDRFSAERPKGSFSTLEIQRTEQGDSAMYLCASSLGYPYNEQFFGPGTRLTVL.

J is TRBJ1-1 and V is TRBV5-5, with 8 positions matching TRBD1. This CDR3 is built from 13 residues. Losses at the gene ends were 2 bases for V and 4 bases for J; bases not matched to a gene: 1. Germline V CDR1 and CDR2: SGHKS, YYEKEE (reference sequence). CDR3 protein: CASSFDRGTEAFF. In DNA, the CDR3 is TGTGCCAGCAGCTTCGACAGGGGCACTGAAGCTTTCTTT.

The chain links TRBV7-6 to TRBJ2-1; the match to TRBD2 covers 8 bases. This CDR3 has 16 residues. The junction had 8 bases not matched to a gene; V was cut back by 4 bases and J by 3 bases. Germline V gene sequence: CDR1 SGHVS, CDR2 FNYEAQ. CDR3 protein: CASSSEPGGYYNEQFF. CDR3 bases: TGTGCCAGCAGCTCCGAACCGGGAGGGTACTACAATGAGCAGTTCTTC.

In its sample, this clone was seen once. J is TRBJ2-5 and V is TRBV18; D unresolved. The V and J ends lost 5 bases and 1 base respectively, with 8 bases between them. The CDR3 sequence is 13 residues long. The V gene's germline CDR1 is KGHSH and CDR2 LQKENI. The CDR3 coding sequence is TGTGCCAGCTCAATTGGGTCCCAAGAGACCCAGTACTTC. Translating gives CASSIGSQETQYF. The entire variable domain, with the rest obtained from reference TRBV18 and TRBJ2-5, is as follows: NAGVMQNPRHLVRRRGQEARLRCSPMKGHSHVYWYRQLPEEGLKFMVYLQKENIIDESGMPKERFSAEFPKEGPSILRIQQVVRGDSAAYFCASSIGSQETQYFGPGTRLLVL.

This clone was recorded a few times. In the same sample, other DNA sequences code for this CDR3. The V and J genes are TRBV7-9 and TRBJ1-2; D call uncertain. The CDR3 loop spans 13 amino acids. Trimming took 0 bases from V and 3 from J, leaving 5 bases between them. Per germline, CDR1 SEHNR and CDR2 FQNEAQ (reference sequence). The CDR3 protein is CASSLAGYYGYTF. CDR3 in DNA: TGTGCCAGCAGCTTAGCAGGGTACTATGGCTACACCTTC. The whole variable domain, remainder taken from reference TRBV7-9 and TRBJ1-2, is DTGVSQNPRHKITKRGQNVTFRCDPISEHNRLYWYRQTLGQGPEFLTYFQNEAQLEKSRLLSDRFSAERPKGSFSTLEIQRTEQGDSAMYLCASSLAGYYGYTFGSGTRLTVV.

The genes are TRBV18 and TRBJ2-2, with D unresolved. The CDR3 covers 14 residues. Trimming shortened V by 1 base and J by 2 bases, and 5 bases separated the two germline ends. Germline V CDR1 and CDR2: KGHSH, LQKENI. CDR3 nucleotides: TGTGCCAGCTCACCACAGAGTAACACCGGGGAGCTGTTTTTT. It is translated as CASSPQSNTGELFF.

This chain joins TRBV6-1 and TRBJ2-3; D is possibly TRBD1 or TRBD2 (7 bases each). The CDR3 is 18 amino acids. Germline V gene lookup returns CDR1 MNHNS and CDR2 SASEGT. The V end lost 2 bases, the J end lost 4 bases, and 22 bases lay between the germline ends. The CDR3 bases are TGTGCCAGCAGTGAATGGGGGGGGCGGTACAGGGGATCAGATACGCAGTATTTT. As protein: CASSEWGGRYRGSDTQYF.

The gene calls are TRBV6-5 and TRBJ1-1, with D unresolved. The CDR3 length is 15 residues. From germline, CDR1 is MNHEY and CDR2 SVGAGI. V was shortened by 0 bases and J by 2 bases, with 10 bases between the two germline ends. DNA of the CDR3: TGTGCCAGCAGTTACTCGAGTAGGGTAAACACTGAAGCTTTCTTT. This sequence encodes CASSYSSRVNTEAFF.

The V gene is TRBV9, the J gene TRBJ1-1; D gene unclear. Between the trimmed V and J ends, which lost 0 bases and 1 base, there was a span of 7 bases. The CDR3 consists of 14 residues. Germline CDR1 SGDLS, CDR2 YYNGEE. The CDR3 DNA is TGTGCCAGCAGCGTAGTTCACCCGAACACTGAAGCTTTCTTT. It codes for CASSVVHPNTEAFF.

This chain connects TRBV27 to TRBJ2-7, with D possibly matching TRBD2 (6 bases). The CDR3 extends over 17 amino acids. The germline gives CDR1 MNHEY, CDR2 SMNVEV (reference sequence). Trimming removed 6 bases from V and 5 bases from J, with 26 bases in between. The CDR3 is CASSPPRGTSAINEQYF. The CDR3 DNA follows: TGTGCCAGCAGCCCTCCTCGCGGGACTTCAGCAATTAACGAGCAGTACTTC.

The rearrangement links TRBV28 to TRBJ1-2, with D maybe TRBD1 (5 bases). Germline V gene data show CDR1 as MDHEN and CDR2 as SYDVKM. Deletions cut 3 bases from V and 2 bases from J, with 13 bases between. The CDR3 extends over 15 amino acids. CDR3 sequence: CASSLWDSPNYGYTF. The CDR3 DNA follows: TGTGCCAGCAGTTTGTGGGACTCCCCAAACTATGGCTACACCTTC.

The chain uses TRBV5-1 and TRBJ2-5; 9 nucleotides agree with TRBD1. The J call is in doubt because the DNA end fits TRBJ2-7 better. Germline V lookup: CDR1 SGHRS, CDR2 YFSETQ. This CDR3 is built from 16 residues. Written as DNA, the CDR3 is TGCGCCAGCAGCTTGGATGGACAGGGGAATACCTACGAGCAGTACTTC. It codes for CASSLDGQGNTYEQYF.